The T cell receptor (beta chain) under discussion was sequenced for a study of blood T cell repertoires in COVID-19. Study overall: There were acute and convalescent COVID-19 samples, and they came from the United States, Italy and Spain. The analysed material was cDNA or gDNA that came from T cells, B-cell-depleted T cells, or PBMCs.

In the source study's methods: Counts of nucleated cells, estimated from reference gene primer amplification, were obtained. The method was immunoSEQ multiplex PCR; TCRdb's version includes in-frame clones alone and lacks a portion of them. From that table come the V and J calls and clone size; the DNA was used to work out D and trimming. The repertoire includes about 260,000 clones, about nine tenths of them detected once, and more than 1.3% sits in the top ten. The V and J ends lost 4 bases and 3 bases, in that order; junction bases with no gene match: 6. The germline V gene encodes CDR1 LGHNA and CDR2 YNFKEQ. This CDR3 comprises 16 residues.

This sequence joins TRBV4-2 and TRBJ2-3; 11 bases line up with TRBD2. This TCR derives from a woman in her forties who had recovered from COVID-19. Sequencing input: peripheral blood. The CDR3 DNA sequence: TGTGCCAGCAGCCGAACTTCTAGCGGGGGGACAGATACGCAGTATTTT. Translation: CASSRTSSGGTDTQYF.